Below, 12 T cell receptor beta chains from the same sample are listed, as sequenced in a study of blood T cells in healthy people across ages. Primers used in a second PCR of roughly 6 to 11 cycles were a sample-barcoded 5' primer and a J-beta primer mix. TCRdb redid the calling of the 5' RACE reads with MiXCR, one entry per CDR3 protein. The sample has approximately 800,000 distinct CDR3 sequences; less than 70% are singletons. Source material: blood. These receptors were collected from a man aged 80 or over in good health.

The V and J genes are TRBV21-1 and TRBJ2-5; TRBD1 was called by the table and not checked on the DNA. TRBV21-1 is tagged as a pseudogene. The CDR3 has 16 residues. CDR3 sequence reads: CASSKGGEQGRETQYF. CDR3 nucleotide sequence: TGTGCCAGCAGCAAAGGAGGTGAACAGGGGAGAGAGACCCAGTACTTC.

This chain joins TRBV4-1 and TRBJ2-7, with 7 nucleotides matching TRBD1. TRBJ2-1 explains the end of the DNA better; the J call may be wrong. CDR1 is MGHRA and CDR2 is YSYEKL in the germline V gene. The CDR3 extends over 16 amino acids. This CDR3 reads CASSQDPTGQSYEQFF. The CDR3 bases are TGCGCCAGCAGCCAAGATCCGACAGGGCAGTCCTACGAGCAGTTCTTC.

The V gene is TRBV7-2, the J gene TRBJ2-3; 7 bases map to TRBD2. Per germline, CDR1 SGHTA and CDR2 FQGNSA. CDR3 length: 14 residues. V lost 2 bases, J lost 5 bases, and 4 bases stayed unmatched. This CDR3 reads CASSLTASGDTQYF. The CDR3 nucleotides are TGTGCCAGCAGCTTAACGGCTAGCGGAGATACGCAGTATTTT.

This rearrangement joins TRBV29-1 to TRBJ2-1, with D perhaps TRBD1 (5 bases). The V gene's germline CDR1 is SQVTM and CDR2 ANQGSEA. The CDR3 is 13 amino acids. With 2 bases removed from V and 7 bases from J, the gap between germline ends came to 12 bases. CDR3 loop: CSVEKDKGNEQFF. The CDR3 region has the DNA TGCAGCGTTGAAAAGGACAAGGGGAATGAGCAGTTCTTC.

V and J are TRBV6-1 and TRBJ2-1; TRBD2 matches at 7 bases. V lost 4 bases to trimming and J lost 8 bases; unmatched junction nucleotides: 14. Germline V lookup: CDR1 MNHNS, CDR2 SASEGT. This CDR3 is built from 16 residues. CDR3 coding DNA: TGTGCCAGCAGTGGTCTAGCGGATAGGTCTTGGGATGAGCAGTTCTTC. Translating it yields CASSGLADRSWDEQFF.

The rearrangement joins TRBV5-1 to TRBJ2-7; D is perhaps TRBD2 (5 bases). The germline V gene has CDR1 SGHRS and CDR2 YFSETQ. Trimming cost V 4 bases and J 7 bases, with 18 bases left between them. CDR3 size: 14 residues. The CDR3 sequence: CASSVTSGIQEQYF. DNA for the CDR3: TGCGCCAGCAGCGTAACCTCCGGGATCCAGGAGCAGTACTTC.

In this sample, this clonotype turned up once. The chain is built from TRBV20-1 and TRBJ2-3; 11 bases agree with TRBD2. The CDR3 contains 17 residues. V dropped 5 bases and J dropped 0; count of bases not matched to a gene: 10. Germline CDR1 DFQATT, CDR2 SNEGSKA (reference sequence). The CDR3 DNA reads TGCAGTGCTGAGCCGGGACTAGCGGAAATGAGCACAGATACGCAGTATTTT. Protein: CSAEPGLAEMSTDTQYF.

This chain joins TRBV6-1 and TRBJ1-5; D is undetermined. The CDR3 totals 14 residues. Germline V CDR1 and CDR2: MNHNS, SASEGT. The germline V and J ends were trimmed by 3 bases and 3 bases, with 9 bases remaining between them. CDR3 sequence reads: CASSEPGPNQPQHF. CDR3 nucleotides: TGTGCCAGCAGTGAGCCCGGGCCCAATCAGCCCCAGCATTTT.

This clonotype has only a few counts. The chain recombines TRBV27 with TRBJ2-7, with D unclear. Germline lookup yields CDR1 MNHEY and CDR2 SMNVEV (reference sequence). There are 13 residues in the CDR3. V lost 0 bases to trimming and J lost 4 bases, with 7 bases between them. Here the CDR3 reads CASSLSVRYEQYF. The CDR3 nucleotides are TGTGCCAGCAGTTTATCGGTCAGATACGAGCAGTACTTC.

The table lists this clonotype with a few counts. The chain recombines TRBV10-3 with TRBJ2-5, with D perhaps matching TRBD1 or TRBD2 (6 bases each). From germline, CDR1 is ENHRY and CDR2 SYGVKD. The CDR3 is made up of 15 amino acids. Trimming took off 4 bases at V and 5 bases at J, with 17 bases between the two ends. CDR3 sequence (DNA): TGTGCCATCAGTGGGGATAGGGGGGTCCGGGAGACCCAGTACTTC. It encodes CAISGDRGVRETQYF.

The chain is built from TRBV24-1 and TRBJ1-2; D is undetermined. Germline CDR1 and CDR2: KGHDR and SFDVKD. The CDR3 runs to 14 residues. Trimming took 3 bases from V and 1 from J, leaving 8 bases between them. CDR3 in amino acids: CATSDLDGNYGYTF. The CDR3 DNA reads TGTGCCACCAGTGATCTGGACGGTAACTATGGCTACACCTTC.

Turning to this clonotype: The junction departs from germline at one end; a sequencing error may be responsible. The CDR3 spells CASSFRGGSYKQYF. The CDR3 DNA sequence: TGTGCCAGCAGTTTCCGTGGGGGCTCCTACAAGCAGTACTTC. The chain is built from TRBV12-3 or TRBV12-4 and TRBJ2-7, with D possibly being TRBD1 (6 bases). CDR3 length: 14 residues.